A single sample gave rise to the 14 T cell receptor beta chains below, sequenced in a study of cytomegalovirus exposure and HLA in healthy donors. With 60 Vbeta and 13 Jbeta primers, the PCR was carried out. Only in-frame clones appear in the TCRdb table, and some are missing; sequencing was by immunoSEQ multiplex PCR. Among approximately 140,000 clones listed, 73% were seen once. The sample was PBMCs. The source is a woman aged 40 to 55 in good health and CMV-seronegative.

The gene calls are TRBV4-2 and TRBJ1-2; TRBD1 is a possible D gene (5 bases). V was shortened by 8 bases and J by 3 bases, with 10 bases between the two germline ends. The CDR3 is 12 amino acids. Germline values: CDR1 LGHNA, CDR2 YNFKEQ. CDR3 bases: TGTGCCAGCCGCAGGGATGACTATGGCTACACCTTC. This gives the protein CASRRDDYGYTF.

The chain couples TRBV7-8 to TRBJ2-7; TRBD2 might be the D (6 bases). This CDR3 spans 14 amino acids. The V gene lost 3 bases and the J gene lost 2 bases, with 11 bases spanning the gap. CDR1 is SGHVS and CDR2 is FQNEAQ in the germline V gene. The CDR3 reads CASSLYGRTYEQYV. The CDR3 DNA reads as TGTGCCAGCAGCTTGTACGGGAGAACCTACGAGCAGTACGTC.

This clone has more than one count but fewer than ten. This sequence joins TRBV5-1 and TRBJ1-1; D is unclear. CDR1 and CDR2 from the germline V gene are SGHRS and YFSETQ. The CDR3 runs 14 residues. With 1 base removed from V and 1 base from J, the gap between germline ends came to 8 bases. CDR3 sequence: CASSLNAENTEAFF. CDR3 in DNA: TGCGCCAGCAGCTTGAACGCGGAGAACACTGAAGCTTTCTTT.

This chain connects TRBV6-5 to TRBJ1-1, with D perhaps matching TRBD1 (5 bases). V lost 9 bases, J lost 1 base, and 12 bases lay in between. This CDR3 is built from 13 residues. Germline V lookup: CDR1 MNHEY, CDR2 SVGAGI. The chain's CDR3 is CASGEDTNTEAFF. DNA of the CDR3: TGTGCCAGTGGGGAGGACACGAACACTGAAGCTTTCTTT.

The CDR3 protein is CASSHVGTVATNEKLFF. The DNA for the CDR3 is TGTGCCAGCAGCCACGTCGGGACAGTTGCAACTAATGAAAAACTGTTTTTT. The chain combines TRBV4-2 with TRBJ1-4; 7 positions match TRBD1. CDR1 LGHNA and CDR2 YNFKEQ come from the germline V gene. The junction had 7 bases not matched to a gene; V was cut back by 3 bases and J by 0 bases. The CDR3 contains 17 residues.

This clone has only a few counts. V usage is TRBV4-1 and J usage is TRBJ1-2; D gene unclear. The CDR3 consists of 14 residues. V was shortened by 2 bases and J by 8 bases, with 15 bases between the two germline ends. CDR1 and CDR2 (germline): MGHRA, YSYEKL. CDR3 DNA: TGCGCCAGCAGCCAACAAAGCCCCCCGGGAGGCTACACCTTC. Protein sequence: CASSQQSPPGGYTF.

The chain uses TRBV5-1 and TRBJ2-2; 13 bases are a match to TRBD2. Germline values: CDR1 SGHRS, CDR2 YFSETQ. V trimming: 1 base; J trimming: 2 bases; junction bases outside the gene matches: 11. CDR3 length: 20 residues. The CDR3 DNA sequence: TGCGCCAGCAGCTTGACGACCGGGACTAGCGGGACTTATAACACCGGGGAGCTGTTTTTT. It translates to CASSLTTGTSGTYNTGELFF.

This chain joins TRBV7-2 and TRBJ2-1, with 9 bases fitting TRBD2. Germline V gene lookup returns CDR1 SGHTA and CDR2 FQGNSA. After removal of 5 bases from V and 2 bases from J, the junction contained 4 bases not matched to a gene. The CDR3 has 15 amino acids. CDR3 in amino acids: CASSLIAGAYNEQFF. The DNA of the CDR3 is TGTGCCAGCAGCCTGATAGCGGGAGCCTACAATGAGCAGTTCTTC. The variable domain in full, with the rest retrieved from reference TRBV7-2 and TRBJ2-1, is GAGVSQSPSNKVTEKGKDVELRCDPISGHTALYWYRQSLGQGLEFLIYFQGNSAPDKSGLPSDRFSAERTGGSVSTLTIQRTQQEDSAVYLCASSLIAGAYNEQFFGPGTRLTVL.

The CDR3 is CASSARLAETQYF. CDR3 coding DNA: TGTGCCAGCAGCGCAAGACTAGCGGAGACCCAGTACTTC. V gene TRBV5-4 combines with J gene TRBJ2-5, with TRBD2 identical over 8 bases. The germline V gene encodes CDR1 SGHNT and CDR2 YYREEE (reference sequence). This CDR3 contains 13 residues. J was trimmed by 5 bases and V by 4 bases; bases with no gene match: 4.

The chain carries TRBV7-8 and TRBJ1-1; tentative D call: TRBD1 (5 bases). CDR3 length: 14 amino acids. V lost 5 bases, J lost 4 bases, and 14 bases lay in between. Per the germline V gene, CDR1 is SGHVS and CDR2 is FQNEAQ. CDR3 residues: CASSRVSGSTEAFF. In nucleotides, the CDR3 is TGTGCCAGCAGCCGGGTCTCAGGGTCCACTGAAGCTTTCTTT. Full variable domain (missing parts from reference TRBV7-8 and TRBJ1-1): GAGVSQSPRYKVAKRGQDVALRCDPISGHVSLFWYQQALGQGPEFLTYFQNEAQLDKSGLPSDRFFAERPEGSVSTLKIQRTQQEDSAVYLCASSRVSGSTEAFFGQGTRLTVV.

This clone was recorded a few times. The rearrangement joins TRBV4-1 to TRBJ1-1; D unresolved. CDR3 size: 12 residues. Trimming pared 6 bases from V and 5 bases from J, leaving 10 bases between. Germline CDR1 MGHRA, CDR2 YSYEKL. CDR3 sequence (DNA): TGCGCCAGCAGGCACCCAGGAACTGAAGCTTTCTTT. Protein: CASRHPGTEAFF.

V and J are TRBV6-5 and TRBJ1-6, with D uncertain. V gave up 7 bases and J gave up 0 bases, with 10 bases separating them. The germline V gene has CDR1 MNHEY and CDR2 SVGAGI. This CDR3 region has 15 residues. CDR3 in amino acids: CASILGSSYNSPLHF. The CDR3 coding sequence is TGTGCCAGCATCCTAGGGAGCTCCTATAATTCACCCCTCCACTTT.

J is TRBJ1-2 and V is TRBV7-9; possible D gene TRBD1, 5 bases. The CDR3 length is 16 residues. V was trimmed by 1 base and J by 2 bases, leaving 14 bases between them. Germline V lookup: CDR1 SEHNR, CDR2 FQNEAQ (reference sequence). The CDR3 DNA is TGTGCCAGCAGCTTAGTAGGGAACGGGGGAAACTATGGCTACACCTTC. This translates into CASSLVGNGGNYGYTF.

The gene calls are TRBV5-6 and TRBJ2-3, with TRBD2 matching over 10 bases. CDR3 length: 16 residues. The germline gives CDR1 SGHDT, CDR2 YYEEEE. Unmatched junction bases numbered 5, after V lost 4 bases and J lost 0 bases. The CDR3 reads CASSERGGFSTDTQYF. The CDR3 coding sequence is TGTGCCAGCAGCGAGCGGGGGGGTTTCAGCACAGATACGCAGTATTTT.